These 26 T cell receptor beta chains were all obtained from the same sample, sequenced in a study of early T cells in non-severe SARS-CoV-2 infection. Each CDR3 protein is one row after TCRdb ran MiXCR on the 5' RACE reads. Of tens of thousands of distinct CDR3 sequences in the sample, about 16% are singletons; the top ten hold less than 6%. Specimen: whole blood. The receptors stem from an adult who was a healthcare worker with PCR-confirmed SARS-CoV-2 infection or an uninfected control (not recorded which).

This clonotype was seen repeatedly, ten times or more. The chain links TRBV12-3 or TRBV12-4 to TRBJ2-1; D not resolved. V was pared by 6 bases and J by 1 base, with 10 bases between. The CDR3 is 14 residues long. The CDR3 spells CASSRPLSYNEQFF. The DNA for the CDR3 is TGTGCCAGCAGCAGGCCCCTGTCCTACAATGAGCAGTTCTTC.

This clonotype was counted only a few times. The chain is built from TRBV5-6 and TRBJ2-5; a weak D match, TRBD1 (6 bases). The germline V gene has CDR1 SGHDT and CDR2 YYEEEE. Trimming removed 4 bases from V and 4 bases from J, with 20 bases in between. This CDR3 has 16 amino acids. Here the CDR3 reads CASSPTVRQAIETQYF. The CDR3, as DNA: TGTGCCAGCAGCCCGACGGTGCGACAGGCGATAGAGACCCAGTACTTC.

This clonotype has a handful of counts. CDR3 DNA: TGTGCCAGCAGCTTAGGAGGGGGGAGTGAAGCTTTCTTT. Translated: CASSLGGGSEAFF. The chain combines TRBV7-9 with TRBJ1-1, with D tentatively TRBD1 (6 bases). Germline-derived CDR1 and CDR2 are SEHNR and FQNEAQ (reference sequence). The CDR3 covers 13 residues. V lost 1 base and J lost 7, with 10 bases in between.

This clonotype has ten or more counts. The CDR3, as DNA: TGTGCCAGCAGCTCCCCAAACAGGGGGGGTTACGAGCAGTACTTC. This codes for CASSSPNRGGYEQYF. The chain has TRBV28 and TRBJ2-7; tentatively, D is TRBD1 (8 bases). The CDR3 totals 15 residues. Trimming took 6 bases from V and 4 from J, leaving 19 bases between them. Germline V lookup: CDR1 MDHEN, CDR2 SYDVKM.

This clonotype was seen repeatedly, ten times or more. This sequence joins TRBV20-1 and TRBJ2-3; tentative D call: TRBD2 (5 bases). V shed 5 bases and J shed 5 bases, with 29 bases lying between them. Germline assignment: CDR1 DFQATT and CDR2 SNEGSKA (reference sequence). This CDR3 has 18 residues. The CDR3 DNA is TGCAGTGCTCACAGCCTGTCGGAGTCTAGCAGATCCAAAGATACGCAGTATTTT. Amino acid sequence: CSAHSLSESSRSKDTQYF.

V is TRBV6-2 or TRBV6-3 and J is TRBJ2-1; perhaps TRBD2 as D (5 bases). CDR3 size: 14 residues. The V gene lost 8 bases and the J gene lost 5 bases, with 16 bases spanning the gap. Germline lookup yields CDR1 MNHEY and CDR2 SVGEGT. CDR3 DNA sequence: TGTGCCAGCCGACGGGATTCTCTACACAATGAGCAGTTCTTC. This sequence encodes CASRRDSLHNEQFF.

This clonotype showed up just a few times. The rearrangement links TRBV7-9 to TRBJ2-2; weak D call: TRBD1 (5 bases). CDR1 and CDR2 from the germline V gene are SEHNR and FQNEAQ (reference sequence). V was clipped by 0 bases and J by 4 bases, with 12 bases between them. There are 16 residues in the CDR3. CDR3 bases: TGTGCCAGCAGCTTAGCCAGACAGTCGGGCACCGGGGAGCTGTTTTTT. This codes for CASSLARQSGTGELFF.

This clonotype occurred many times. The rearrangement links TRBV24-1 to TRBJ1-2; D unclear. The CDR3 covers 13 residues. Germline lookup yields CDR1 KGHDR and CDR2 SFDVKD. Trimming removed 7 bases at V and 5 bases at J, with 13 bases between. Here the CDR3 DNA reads TGTGCCACCAGAGTGTTGACTGGGTATGGCTACACCTTC. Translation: CATRVLTGYGYTF.

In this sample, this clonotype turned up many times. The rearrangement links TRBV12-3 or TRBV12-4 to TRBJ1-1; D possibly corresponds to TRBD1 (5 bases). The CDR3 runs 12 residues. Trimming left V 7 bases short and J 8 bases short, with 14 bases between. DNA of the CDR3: TGTGCCAGCACCCTTGGGGGAGCCGAAGCTTTCTTT. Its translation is CASTLGGAEAFF.

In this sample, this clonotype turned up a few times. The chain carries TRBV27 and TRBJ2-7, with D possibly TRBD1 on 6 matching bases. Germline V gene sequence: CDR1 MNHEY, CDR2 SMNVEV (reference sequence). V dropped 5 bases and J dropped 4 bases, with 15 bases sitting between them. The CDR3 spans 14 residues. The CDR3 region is CASSPRDNAYEQYF. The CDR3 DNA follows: TGTGCCAGCAGTCCCCGGGACAATGCATACGAGCAGTACTTC.

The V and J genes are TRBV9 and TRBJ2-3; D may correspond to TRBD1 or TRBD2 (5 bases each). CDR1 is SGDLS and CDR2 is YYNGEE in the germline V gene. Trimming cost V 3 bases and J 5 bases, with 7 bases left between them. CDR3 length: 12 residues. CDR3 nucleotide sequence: TGTGCCAGCAGCGAGAGGGGAGATACGCAGTATTTT. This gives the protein CASSERGDTQYF.

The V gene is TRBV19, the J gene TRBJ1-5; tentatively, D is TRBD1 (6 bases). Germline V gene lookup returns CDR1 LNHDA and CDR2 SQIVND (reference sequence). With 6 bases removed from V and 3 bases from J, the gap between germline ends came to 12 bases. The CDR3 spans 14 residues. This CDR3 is CASSLQGNNQPQHF. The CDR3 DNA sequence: TGTGCCAGTAGCCTACAGGGCAACAATCAGCCCCAGCATTTT.

DNA of the CDR3: TGTGCCAGCAGCCCGAGGCCCTCCTATAATTCACCCCTCCACTTT. Its translation is CASSPRPSYNSPLHF. V and J are TRBV11-2 and TRBJ1-6; no definite D call. Trimming removed 5 bases at V and 0 bases at J, with 8 bases between. Germline V gene data show CDR1 as SGHAT and CDR2 as FQNNGV. The CDR3 runs to 15 residues. Filled out from reference TRBV11-2 and TRBJ1-6, the complete variable domain reads EAGVAQSPRYKIIEKRQSVAFWCNPISGHATLYWYQQILGQGPKLLIQFQNNGVVDDSQLPKDRFSAERLKGVDSTLKIQPAKLEDSAVYLCASSPRPSYNSPLHFGNGTRLTVT.

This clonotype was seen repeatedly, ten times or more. This CDR3 is CASSDGTKGYNEQFF. The CDR3 coding sequence is TGTGCCAGCAGTGATGGGACGAAGGGGTACAATGAGCAGTTCTTC. V and J are TRBV2 and TRBJ2-1; D may be TRBD1 or TRBD2 (5 bases each). Germline V CDR1 and CDR2: SNHLY, FYNNEI. This CDR3 contains 15 residues. Trimming removed 3 bases at V and 4 bases at J, with 13 bases between.

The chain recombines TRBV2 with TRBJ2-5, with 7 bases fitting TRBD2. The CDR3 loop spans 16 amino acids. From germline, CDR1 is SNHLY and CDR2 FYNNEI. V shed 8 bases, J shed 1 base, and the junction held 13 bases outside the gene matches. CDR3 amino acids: CASRLADPNLQETQYF. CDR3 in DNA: TGTGCCAGCCGGCTAGCGGACCCGAACCTCCAAGAGACCCAGTACTTC.

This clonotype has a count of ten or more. In DNA, the CDR3 is TGTGCCAGCAGTGAATCCGGGTCTGTCCATCAGCCCCAGCATTTT. Translated, it gives CASSESGSVHQPQHF. The rearrangement joins TRBV25-1 to TRBJ1-5, with D hard to call. This CDR3 region has 15 residues. V lost 1 base and J lost 5, with 12 bases in between. From germline, CDR1 is MGHDK and CDR2 SYGVNS.

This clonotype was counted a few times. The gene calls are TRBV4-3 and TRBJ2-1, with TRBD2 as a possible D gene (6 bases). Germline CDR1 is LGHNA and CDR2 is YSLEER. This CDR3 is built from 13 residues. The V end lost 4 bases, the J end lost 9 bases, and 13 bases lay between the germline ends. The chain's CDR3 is CASSPGEAGEQFF. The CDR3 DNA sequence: TGCGCCAGCAGCCCGGGGGAGGCAGGTGAGCAGTTCTTC.

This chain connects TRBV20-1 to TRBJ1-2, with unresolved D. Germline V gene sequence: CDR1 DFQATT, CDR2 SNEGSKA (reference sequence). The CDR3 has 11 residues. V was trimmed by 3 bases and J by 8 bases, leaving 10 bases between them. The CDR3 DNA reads TGCAGTGCTAGCCCAGTGGGCGGCTACACCTTC. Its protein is CSASPVGGYTF.

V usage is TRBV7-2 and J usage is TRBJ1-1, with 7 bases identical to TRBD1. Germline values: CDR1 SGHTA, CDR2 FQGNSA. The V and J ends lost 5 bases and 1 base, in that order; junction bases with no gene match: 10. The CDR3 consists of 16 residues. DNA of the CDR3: TGTGCCAGCAGCCTCACCACCGGGACAGCGAACACTGAAGCTTTCTTT. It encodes CASSLTTGTANTEAFF.

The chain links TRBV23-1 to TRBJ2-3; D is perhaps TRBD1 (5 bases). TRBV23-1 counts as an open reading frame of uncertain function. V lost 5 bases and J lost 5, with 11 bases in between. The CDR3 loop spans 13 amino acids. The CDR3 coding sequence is TGCGCCAGCAGTTCTCTCCAGGGAGATACGCAGTATTTT. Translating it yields CASSSLQGDTQYF.

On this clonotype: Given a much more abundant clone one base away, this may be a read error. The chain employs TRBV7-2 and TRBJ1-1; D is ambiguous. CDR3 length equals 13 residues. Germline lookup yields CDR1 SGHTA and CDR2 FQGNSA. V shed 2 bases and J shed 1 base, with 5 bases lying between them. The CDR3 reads CASSLCPNTEAFF. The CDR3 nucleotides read TGTGCCAGCAGCTTATGTCCGAACACTGAAGCTTTCTTT.

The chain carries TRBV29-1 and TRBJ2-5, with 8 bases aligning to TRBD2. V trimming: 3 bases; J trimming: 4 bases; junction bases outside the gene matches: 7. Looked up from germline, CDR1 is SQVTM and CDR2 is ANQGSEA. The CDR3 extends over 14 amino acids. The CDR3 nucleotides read TGCAGCGTTGAGCGGGAGGCAGGAGGAGAGACCCAGTACTTC. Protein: CSVEREAGGETQYF.

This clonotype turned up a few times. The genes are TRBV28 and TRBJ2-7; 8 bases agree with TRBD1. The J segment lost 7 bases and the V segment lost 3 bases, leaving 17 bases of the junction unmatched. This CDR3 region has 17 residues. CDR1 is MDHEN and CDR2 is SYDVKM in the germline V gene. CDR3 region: CASSLAGQGLILREQYF. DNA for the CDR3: TGTGCCAGCAGTTTGGCTGGACAGGGACTTATCCTACGAGAGCAGTACTTC.

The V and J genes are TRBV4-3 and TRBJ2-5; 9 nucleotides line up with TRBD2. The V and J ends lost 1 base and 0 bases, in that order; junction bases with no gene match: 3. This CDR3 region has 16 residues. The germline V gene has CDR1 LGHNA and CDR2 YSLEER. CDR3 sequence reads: CASSQVPSGNQETQYF. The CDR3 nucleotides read TGCGCCAGCAGCCAAGTTCCTAGCGGGAACCAAGAGACCCAGTACTTC.

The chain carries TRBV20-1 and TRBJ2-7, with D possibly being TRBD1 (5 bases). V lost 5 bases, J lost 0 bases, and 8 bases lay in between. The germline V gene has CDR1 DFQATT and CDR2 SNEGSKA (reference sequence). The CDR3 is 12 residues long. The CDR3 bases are TGCAGTGCTGACAGATTCTCCTACGAGCAGTACTTC. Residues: CSADRFSYEQYF.

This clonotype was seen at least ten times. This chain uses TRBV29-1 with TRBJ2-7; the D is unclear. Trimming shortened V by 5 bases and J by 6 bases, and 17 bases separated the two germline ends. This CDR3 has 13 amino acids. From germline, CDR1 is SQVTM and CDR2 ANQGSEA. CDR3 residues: CSVRWGMKGEQYF. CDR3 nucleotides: TGCAGCGTTCGGTGGGGTATGAAGGGCGAGCAGTACTTC.